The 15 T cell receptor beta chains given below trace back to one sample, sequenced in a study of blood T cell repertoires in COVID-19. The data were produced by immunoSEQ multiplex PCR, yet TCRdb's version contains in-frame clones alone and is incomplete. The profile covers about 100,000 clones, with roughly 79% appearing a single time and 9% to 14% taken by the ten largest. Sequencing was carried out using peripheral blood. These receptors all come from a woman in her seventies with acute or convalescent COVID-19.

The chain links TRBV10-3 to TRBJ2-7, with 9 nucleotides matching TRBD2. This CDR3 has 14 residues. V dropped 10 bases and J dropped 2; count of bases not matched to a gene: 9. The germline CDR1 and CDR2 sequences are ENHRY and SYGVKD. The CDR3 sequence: CATSAGGSAYEQYV. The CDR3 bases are TGTGCCACCTCCGCGGGGGGGTCCGCCTACGAGCAGTACGTC.

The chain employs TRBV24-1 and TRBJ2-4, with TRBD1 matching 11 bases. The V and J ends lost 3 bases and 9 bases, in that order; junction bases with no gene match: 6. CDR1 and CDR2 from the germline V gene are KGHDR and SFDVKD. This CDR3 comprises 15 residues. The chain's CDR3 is CATSDPDGTGGIQYF. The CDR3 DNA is TGTGCCACCAGTGATCCGGACGGGACAGGGGGCATTCAGTACTTC.

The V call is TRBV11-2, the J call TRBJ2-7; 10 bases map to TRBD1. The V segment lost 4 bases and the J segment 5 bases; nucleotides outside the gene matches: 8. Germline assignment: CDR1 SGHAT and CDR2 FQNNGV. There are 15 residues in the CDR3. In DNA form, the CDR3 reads TGTGCCAGCAGCTCCTCGACAGGGGGCGGAAACGAGCAGTACTTC. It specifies CASSSSTGGGNEQYF.

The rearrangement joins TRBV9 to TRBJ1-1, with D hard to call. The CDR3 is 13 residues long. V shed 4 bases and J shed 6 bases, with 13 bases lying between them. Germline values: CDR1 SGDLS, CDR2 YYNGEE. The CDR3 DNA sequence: TGTGCCAGCAGCCCCGCACGGGAAGCTGAAGCTTTCTTT. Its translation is CASSPAREAEAFF. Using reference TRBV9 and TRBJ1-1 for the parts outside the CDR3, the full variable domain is DSGVTQTPKHLITATGQRVTLRCSPRSGDLSVYWYQQSLDQGLQFLIQYYNGEERAKGNILERFSAQQFPDLHSELNLSSLELGDSALYFCASSPAREAEAFFGQGTRLTVV.

The CDR3: CASSEDLQGNTEAFF. In DNA form, the CDR3 reads TGTGCCAGCAGTGAAGATTTACAGGGGAACACTGAAGCTTTCTTT. The chain couples TRBV2 to TRBJ1-1; D is perhaps TRBD1 (6 bases). This CDR3 has 15 amino acids. Germline CDR1 is SNHLY and CDR2 is FYNNEI. Trimming stripped 1 base from V and 1 base from J, with 10 bases between.

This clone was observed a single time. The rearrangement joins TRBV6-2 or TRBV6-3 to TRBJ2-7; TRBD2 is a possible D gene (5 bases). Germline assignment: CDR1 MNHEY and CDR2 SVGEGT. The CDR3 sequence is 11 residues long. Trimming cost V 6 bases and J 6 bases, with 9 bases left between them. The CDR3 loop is CASSGRGEQYF. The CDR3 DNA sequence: TGTGCCAGCAGCGGTCGGGGCGAGCAGTACTTC.

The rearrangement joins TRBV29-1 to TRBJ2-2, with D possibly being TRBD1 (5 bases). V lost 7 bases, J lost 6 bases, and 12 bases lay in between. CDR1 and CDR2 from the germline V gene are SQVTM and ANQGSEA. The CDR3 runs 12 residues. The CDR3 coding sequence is TGCAGCGCCAGAATGGGGCCCGGGGAGCTGTTTTTT. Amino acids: CSARMGPGELFF.

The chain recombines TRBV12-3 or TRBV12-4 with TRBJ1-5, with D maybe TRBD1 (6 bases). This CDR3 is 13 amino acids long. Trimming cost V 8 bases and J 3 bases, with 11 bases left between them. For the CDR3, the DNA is TGTGCCAGCCAGGGGAGGGTCAATCAGCCCCAGCATTTT. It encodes CASQGRVNQPQHF.

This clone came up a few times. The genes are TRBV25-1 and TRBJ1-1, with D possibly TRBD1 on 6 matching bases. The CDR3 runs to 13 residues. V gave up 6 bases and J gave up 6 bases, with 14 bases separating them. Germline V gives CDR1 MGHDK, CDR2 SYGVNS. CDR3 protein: CASRPTPGAEAFF. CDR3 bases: TGTGCCAGCAGACCCACCCCAGGGGCTGAAGCTTTCTTT.

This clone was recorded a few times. CDR3 sequence reads: CASSLRGGDTEAFF. Written as DNA, the CDR3 is TGTGCCAGCAGCCTCCGAGGGGGGGACACTGAAGCTTTCTTT. This sequence joins TRBV3-1 (or the pseudogene TRBV3-2) and TRBJ1-1; D possibly corresponds to TRBD1 (6 bases). The CDR3 covers 14 residues. Trimming pared 4 bases from V and 3 bases from J, leaving 12 bases between. Germline loops: CDR1 LGHDT, CDR2 YNNKEL (reference sequence).

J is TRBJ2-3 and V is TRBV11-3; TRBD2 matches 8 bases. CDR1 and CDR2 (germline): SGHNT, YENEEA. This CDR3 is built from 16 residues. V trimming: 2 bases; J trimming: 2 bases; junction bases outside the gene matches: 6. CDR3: CASSLSGGGTTDTQYF. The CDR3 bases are TGTGCCAGCAGCTTAAGCGGCGGGGGGACCACAGATACGCAGTATTTT.

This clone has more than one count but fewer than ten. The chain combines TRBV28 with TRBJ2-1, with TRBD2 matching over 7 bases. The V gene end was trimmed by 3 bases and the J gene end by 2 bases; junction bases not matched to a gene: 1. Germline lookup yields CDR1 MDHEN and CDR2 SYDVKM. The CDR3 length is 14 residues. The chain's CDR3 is CASSFLAAYNEQFF. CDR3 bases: TGTGCCAGCAGTTTTCTAGCGGCCTACAATGAGCAGTTCTTC. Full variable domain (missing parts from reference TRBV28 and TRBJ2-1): DVKVTQSSRYLVKRTGEKVFLECVQDMDHENMFWYRQDPGLGLRLIYFSYDVKMKEKGDIPEGYSVSREKKERFSLILESASTNQTSMYLCASSFLAAYNEQFFGPGTRLTVL.

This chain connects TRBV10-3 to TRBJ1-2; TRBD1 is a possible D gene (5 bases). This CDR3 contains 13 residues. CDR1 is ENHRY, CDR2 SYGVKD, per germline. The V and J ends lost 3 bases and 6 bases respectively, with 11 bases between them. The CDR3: CAISDVDMNGYTF. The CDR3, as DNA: TGTGCCATCAGTGACGTGGACATGAATGGCTACACCTTC.

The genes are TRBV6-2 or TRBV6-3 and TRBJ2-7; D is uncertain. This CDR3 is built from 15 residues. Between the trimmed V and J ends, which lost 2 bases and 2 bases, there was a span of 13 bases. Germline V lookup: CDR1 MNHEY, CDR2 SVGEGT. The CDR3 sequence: CASSYALRVPYEQYF. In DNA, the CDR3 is TGTGCCAGCAGTTACGCTCTCCGGGTCCCCTACGAGCAGTACTTC.

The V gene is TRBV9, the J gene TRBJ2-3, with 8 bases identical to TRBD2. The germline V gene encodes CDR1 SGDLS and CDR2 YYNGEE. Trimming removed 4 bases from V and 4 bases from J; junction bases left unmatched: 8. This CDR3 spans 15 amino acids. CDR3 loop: CASSPGGGTADTQYF. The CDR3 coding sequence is TGTGCCAGCAGCCCCGGGGGGGGCACGGCAGATACGCAGTATTTT.